A single sample is the source of the 3 T cell receptor beta chains below, sequenced in a study of monozygotic twins with inflammatory bowel disease. One entry per CDR3 protein, without DNA, is what TCRdb gives after re-calling the 5' RACE reads. The sample totals roughly 200,000 distinct CDR3 sequences. The sequenced sample was blood. Receptors originate from a human donor with ulcerative colitis or Crohn's disease, or a healthy co-twin of an affected twin (not recorded which).

The chain links TRBV20-1 to TRBJ2-4; the D call of TRBD1 rests on TCRdb alone, since no DNA is present to check it. CDR1 and CDR2 from the germline V gene are DFQATT and SNEGSKA (reference sequence). The CDR3 consists of 16 residues. This CDR3 is CSARDQGVIAKNIQYF.

The chain joins TRBV21-1 to TRBJ2-6. TRBV21-1 is flagged as a pseudogene. The CDR3 is 15 residues long. This CDR3 reads CASSNSASGANVLTF.

This chain uses TRBV6-6 with TRBJ1-6. Per the germline V gene, CDR1 is MNHNY and CDR2 is SVGAGI (reference sequence). The CDR3 is 13 residues long. The CDR3 here is CASSRQDRSPLHF.